Here is one T cell receptor beta chain with its context. Its antigen remains unknown. Profiling relied on immunoSEQ multiplex PCR, and the TCRdb table lists in-frame clones only, not all of them. The top ten clones hold 7.5% to 9.5% of a sample with about 54,000 clones, around 90% of them seen once. This entry is derived from a study of cytomegalovirus exposure and HLA in healthy donors. Study-wide points: Cytomegalovirus association was listed for 164 TCR beta chains. Clusters of TCRs from the first cohort tended to co-occur in the 120 or so validation repertoires (as a later analysis found).

This CDR3 has 16 residues. Germline-derived CDR1 and CDR2 are SGHDT and YYEEEE. The V and J ends lost 4 bases and 5 bases, in that order; junction bases with no gene match: 15. The sequencing sample was made of PBMCs. The chain joins TRBV5-6 to TRBJ2-7, with TRBD1 matching 7 bases. The sequence was obtained from a woman aged 18 to 35 in good health and CMV-seropositive. CDR3: CASSAGPDRVLNEQYF. The CDR3 DNA is TGTGCCAGCAGCGCCGGCCCTGACAGGGTCCTTAACGAGCAGTACTTC.